A single sample gave rise to the 21 T cell receptor beta chains below, sequenced in a study of shared T cell receptors in the human thymus. Generated by immunoSEQ multiplex PCR, the TCRdb table keeps only in-frame clones and is missing some. The sample holds fewer than 700,000 clones; roughly 90% are singletons and the top ten take 0.0095% to 0.012%. The same specimen was also included in a second study, on human thymus T cells.

The specimen sequenced was thymocytes. These receptors were taken from a boy younger than two with a congenital heart defect.

This chain joins TRBV20-1 and TRBJ2-1; D remains unclear. Germline CDR1 reads DFQATT; CDR2 reads SNEGSKA (reference sequence). CDR3 size: 11 residues. Written as DNA, the CDR3 is TGCAGGCCCTACTCCTACAATGAGCAGTTCTTC. It codes for CRPYSYNEQFF.

This clone showed up just once. The V gene is TRBV10-2, the J gene TRBJ2-3; 8 nucleotides align to TRBD2. Germline-derived CDR1 and CDR2 are WSHSY and SAAADI. V was pared by 7 bases and J by 4 bases, with 7 bases of the junction left unmatched. This CDR3 region has 14 residues. The CDR3: CASMGTGLADTQYF. The CDR3 DNA reads as TGCGCCAGCATGGGAACGGGACTAGCAGATACGCAGTATTTT.

V gene TRBV7-8 combines with J gene TRBJ2-7; 8 bases line up with TRBD1. The CDR3 consists of 16 residues. The germline V gene has CDR1 SGHVS and CDR2 FQNEAQ. With V trimmed by 2 bases and J by 4 bases, 10 bases remained unmatched. The CDR3 here is CASSLSRQGLSYEQYF. The CDR3 region has the DNA TGTGCCAGCAGCTTATCTCGACAGGGGCTGTCTTACGAGCAGTACTTC.

The rearrangement uses TRBV5-1 and TRBJ1-3; 9 positions agree with TRBD1. The V gene end was trimmed by 4 bases and the J gene end by 2 bases; junction bases not matched to a gene: 4. This CDR3 contains 15 residues. CDR1 is SGHRS and CDR2 is YFSETQ in the germline V gene. CDR3 nucleotide sequence: TGCGCCAGCAGCCGAGGGACAGGGACTGGAAACACCATATATTTT. Its protein is CASSRGTGTGNTIYF.

The chain carries TRBV28 and TRBJ1-1; the D gene is possibly TRBD1 (5 bases). This CDR3 has 13 amino acids. CDR1 MDHEN and CDR2 SYDVKM come from the germline V gene. Trimming took off 3 bases at V and 1 base at J, with 6 bases between the two ends. DNA of the CDR3: TGTGCCAGCAGTTTGACAGAGAACACTGAAGCTTTCTTT. It encodes CASSLTENTEAFF.

V usage is TRBV4-1 and J usage is TRBJ2-1; TRBD2 matches at 14 bases. Germline V gene data show CDR1 as MGHRA and CDR2 as YSYEKL. The ends lost 1 base at V and 9 bases at J; junction bases unmatched: 11. This CDR3 region has 18 residues. The CDR3 loop is CASSQVGGLAGEEAEQFF. The CDR3 nucleotides are TGCGCCAGCAGCCAAGTGGGGGGACTAGCGGGAGAGGAAGCTGAGCAGTTCTTC.

In this sample, this clone turned up once. The V and J genes are TRBV4-3 and TRBJ1-5, with 12 bases aligning to TRBD1. The V and J ends lost 1 base and 5 bases, in that order; junction bases with no gene match: 6. CDR3 size: 17 residues. Germline V CDR1 and CDR2: LGHNA, YSLEER. The CDR3 sequence: CASSQGWDRGLDQPQHF. CDR3 sequence (DNA): TGCGCCAGCAGCCAAGGGTGGGACAGGGGGCTAGATCAGCCCCAGCATTTT.

The chain has TRBV21-1 and TRBJ2-7; the table's D call of TRBD2 was not tested on the DNA. TRBV21-1 is deemed a pseudogene. The CDR3 contains 20 residues. CDR3 DNA: TGTGCCAGCAGCAGACCCCCCCGGACTAGCGGGAGGGCCGCCTCCTACGAGCAGTACTTC. Amino acids: CASSRPPRTSGRAASYEQYF.

This clone was observed a single time. This rearrangement joins TRBV5-1 to TRBJ2-7; 13 bases agree with TRBD2. Germline V lookup: CDR1 SGHRS, CDR2 YFSETQ. V was pared by 4 bases and J by 3 bases, with 16 bases of the junction left unmatched. This CDR3 has 19 residues. CDR3 loop: CASSGIPGTSGKAHYEQYF. The CDR3 nucleotides are TGCGCCAGCAGCGGTATTCCCGGGACTAGCGGGAAGGCCCACTACGAGCAGTACTTC.

The chain links TRBV30 to TRBJ2-3, with D unclear. The CDR3 length is 13 residues. Germline CDR1 reads GTSNPN; CDR2 reads SVGIG (reference sequence). V was trimmed by 0 bases and J by 2 bases, leaving 6 bases between them. The CDR3 DNA reads as TGTGCCTGGAGTGTTCAAATCACAGATACGCAGTATTTT. It specifies CAWSVQITDTQYF.

Worth noting for this clone: The same CDR3 arises from other DNA sequences in this sample as well. J is TRBJ2-1 and V is TRBV12-5, with a tentative D call TRBD2 (6 bases). The CDR3 extends over 15 amino acids. The V and J ends lost 3 bases and 0 bases respectively, with 9 bases between them. Germline lookup yields CDR1 LGHNT and CDR2 FRNRAP. The CDR3 reads CASGLAGSSYNEQFF. The DNA for the CDR3 is TGTGCTAGTGGTTTAGCGGGTAGCTCCTACAATGAGCAGTTCTTC.

This clone was found once. V is TRBV9 and J is TRBJ2-7; 9 bases are shared with TRBD1. V shed 3 bases and J 2 bases; nucleotides not matched to a gene: 3. This CDR3 has 14 amino acids. The germline V gene encodes CDR1 SGDLS and CDR2 YYNGEE. The CDR3 reads CASSAGTGTYEQYF. For the CDR3, the DNA is TGTGCCAGCAGCGCCGGGACAGGGACCTACGAGCAGTACTTC.

The chain employs TRBV7-8 and TRBJ2-7; 7 bases are shared with TRBD2. The CDR3 runs to 17 residues. In germline, CDR1 is SGHVS, CDR2 FQNEAQ. V shed 1 base, J shed 0 bases, and the junction held 9 bases outside the gene matches. The CDR3 DNA follows: TGTGCCAGCAGCTTAGGGACCCGGGACTATATCTCCTACGAGCAGTACTTC. It is translated as CASSLGTRDYISYEQYF.

V usage is TRBV7-9 and J usage is TRBJ2-3; a weak D match, TRBD2 (6 bases). Germline CDR1 SEHNR, CDR2 FQNEAQ (reference sequence). Trimming stripped 7 bases from V and 4 bases from J, with 27 bases between. This CDR3 contains 18 residues. CDR3 nucleotide sequence: TGTGCCAGCACTTCCTTCCGGAGTAGCGGAGTGGGGCCAGATACGCAGTATTTT. It is translated as CASTSFRSSGVGPDTQYF.

The rearrangement links TRBV28 to TRBJ2-7; maybe TRBD1 (5 bases). Germline-derived CDR1 and CDR2 are MDHEN and SYDVKM. The V end lost 5 bases, the J end lost 5 bases, and 37 bases lay between the germline ends. The CDR3 totals 21 residues. CDR3 DNA sequence: TGTGCCAGCAGTCCTGTTCGAACGAAAGATTTCAGGGTGGGCGGTAAGGACGAGCAGTACTTC. Translating it yields CASSPVRTKDFRVGGKDEQYF.

This sequence joins TRBV6-1 and TRBJ2-4; TRBD2 matches at 8 bases. Losses at the gene ends were 3 bases for V and 2 bases for J; bases not matched to a gene: 3. CDR1 and CDR2 (germline): MNHNS, SASEGT. This CDR3 spans 15 amino acids. The CDR3 region has the DNA TGTGCCAGCAGTGACATAGCGGGATCCAAAAACATTCAGTACTTC. Translating gives CASSDIAGSKNIQYF.

V and J are TRBV5-1 and TRBJ2-2, with D perhaps matching TRBD1 (6 bases). This CDR3 region has 15 residues. Germline values: CDR1 SGHRS, CDR2 YFSETQ. The V gene lost 6 bases and the J gene lost 7 bases, with 19 bases spanning the gap. The CDR3 loop is CASNPQGQGGGELFF. CDR3 coding DNA: TGCGCCAGCAACCCCCAGGGGCAGGGCGGCGGGGAGCTGTTTTTT. The complete variable domain, with remaining parts taken from reference TRBV5-1 and TRBJ2-2, reads KAGVTQTPRYLIKTRGQQVTLSCSPISGHRSVSWYQQTPGQGLQFLFEYFSETQRNKGNFPGRFSGRQFSNSRSEMNVSTLELGDSALYLCASNPQGQGGGELFFGEGSRLTVL.

This clone has a single count. This chain joins TRBV5-1 and TRBJ2-1; maybe TRBD2 (6 bases). CDR1 SGHRS and CDR2 YFSETQ come from the germline V gene. The CDR3 extends over 14 amino acids. Trimming left V 4 bases short and J 6 bases short, with 14 bases between. CDR3 sequence reads: CASSPGTGPNEQFF. In nucleotides, the CDR3 is TGCGCCAGCAGCCCCGGGACTGGACCCAATGAGCAGTTCTTC.

The V call is TRBV14, the J call TRBJ2-7; TRBD2 matches at 8 bases. Per the germline V gene, CDR1 is SGHDN and CDR2 is FVKESK. Trimming at V came to 4 bases and at J to 1 base, leaving 6 bases not matched to a gene. This CDR3 contains 15 residues. As DNA, the CDR3 is TGTGCCAGCAGCCTCCTAGCGGGCCTATCCTACGAGCAGTACTTC. Translating gives CASSLLAGLSYEQYF.

The chain joins TRBV19 to TRBJ2-2, with 9 bases aligning to TRBD2. Germline trimming cut 5 bases from V and 5 bases from J; bases unmatched to any gene: 6. The CDR3 has 15 amino acids. CDR1 is LNHDA, CDR2 SQIVND, per germline (reference sequence). In DNA, the CDR3 is TGTGCCAGTAGTCTTAGCGGGAGCGTAACCGGGGAGCTGTTTTTT. As protein: CASSLSGSVTGELFF. Together with reference TRBV19 and TRBJ2-2, the CDR3 gives the full variable domain: DGGITQSPKYLFRKEGQNVTLSCEQNLNHDAMYWYRQDPGQGLRLIYYSQIVNDFQKGDIAEGYSVSREKKESFPLTVTSAQKNPTAFYLCASSLSGSVTGELFFGEGSRLTVL.

The chain recombines TRBV19 with TRBJ2-3, with TRBD1 as a possible D gene (5 bases). Per germline, CDR1 LNHDA and CDR2 SQIVND (reference sequence). The CDR3 covers 16 residues. V was clipped by 5 bases and J by 2 bases, with 17 bases between them. The CDR3 DNA reads as TGTGCCAGTAGTCCCAAAGGGGTAACAGACACAGATACGCAGTATTTT. This gives the protein CASSPKGVTDTDTQYF.